Shown below are 9 T cell receptor beta chains from a single sample sequenced in a study of blood T cell repertoires in COVID-19. TCRdb's table, derived via immunoSEQ multiplex PCR, lists solely in-frame clones and lacks some. The data hold 250,000 to 300,000 clones, with approximately 83% observed a single time. The specimen sequenced was peripheral blood. Receptors originate from a woman between 65 and 79 years old with acute or convalescent COVID-19.

This clone showed up just once. The chain recombines TRBV6-1 with TRBJ1-1; 9 bases match TRBD1. Looked up from germline, CDR1 is MNHNS and CDR2 is SASEGT. V was clipped by 3 bases and J by 2 bases; unmatched bases: 7. CDR3 size: 16 residues. The CDR3, as DNA: TGTGCCAGCAGTGAGTACGGGACAGGGATAAACACTGAAGCTTTCTTT. It specifies CASSEYGTGINTEAFF.

The rearrangement links TRBV11-2 to TRBJ1-2; a possible D gene is TRBD1 (6 bases). This CDR3 contains 15 residues. The germline CDR1 and CDR2 sequences are SGHAT and FQNNGV. V was clipped by 6 bases and J by 2 bases, with 16 bases between them. The CDR3 reads CASRPTGTGNYGYTF. For the CDR3, the DNA is TGTGCCAGCAGGCCAACGGGTACAGGGAACTATGGCTACACCTTC.

This chain uses TRBV4-2 with TRBJ2-7; no reliable D call. Trimming cost V 2 bases and J 1 base, with 9 bases left between them. Germline V gene data show CDR1 as LGHNA and CDR2 as YNFKEQ. The CDR3 has 14 residues. The CDR3 DNA is TGTGCCAGCAGCCAACTGGCGGCTTCCTACGAGCAGTACTTC. Translating it yields CASSQLAASYEQYF.

This chain connects TRBV9 to TRBJ2-6, with 7 bases matching TRBD2. This CDR3 contains 17 residues. Germline CDR1 reads SGDLS; CDR2 reads YYNGEE. V lost 0 bases, J lost 3 bases, and 6 bases stayed unmatched. CDR3 loop: CASSVDSGVVGANVLTF. The CDR3 DNA reads as TGTGCCAGCAGCGTAGACAGCGGGGTGGTTGGGGCCAACGTCCTGACTTTC.

The chain has TRBV4-1 and TRBJ2-1; TRBD2 matches 7 bases. The V gene's germline CDR1 is MGHRA and CDR2 YSYEKL. J gave up 4 bases and V 4 bases, and 4 bases lay outside the gene matches. The CDR3 totals 14 residues. In DNA form, the CDR3 reads TGCGCCAGCAGCCGACCAGCGGGGTACAATGAGCAGTTCTTC. Its protein is CASSRPAGYNEQFF.

This clone was counted once. The rearrangement links TRBV5-1 to TRBJ2-3, with D possibly being TRBD2 (5 bases). The CDR3 length is 16 residues. Germline lookup yields CDR1 SGHRS and CDR2 YFSETQ. V gave up 0 bases and J gave up 6 bases, with 17 bases separating them. CDR3 amino acids: CASSLETTRAGDTQYF. In nucleotides, the CDR3 is TGCGCCAGCAGCTTGGAGACCACTAGGGCTGGGGATACGCAGTATTTT.

The gene calls are TRBV11-3 and TRBJ2-2; TRBD1 might be the D (6 bases). V shed 3 bases and J shed 2 bases, with 10 bases lying between them. The CDR3 loop spans 15 amino acids. Per the germline V gene, CDR1 is SGHNT and CDR2 is YENEEA. CDR3 residues: CASSFGDTNTGELFF. For the CDR3, the DNA is TGTGCCAGCAGCTTTGGGGACACCAACACCGGGGAGCTGTTTTTT.

A single count supports this clone. The chain combines TRBV18 with TRBJ2-4; D remains ambiguous. The length of the CDR3 is 16 residues. Per germline, CDR1 KGHSH and CDR2 LQKENI. V dropped 3 bases and J dropped 0 bases, with 12 bases sitting between them. The CDR3 DNA sequence: TGTGCCAGCTCACCGACAAGTTCACTAGCCAAAAACATTCAGTACTTC. Its protein is CASSPTSSLAKNIQYF.

This chain connects TRBV5-4 to TRBJ1-1; 7 positions match TRBD1. The CDR3 consists of 15 residues. Germline CDR1 is SGHNT and CDR2 is YYREEE (reference sequence). The junction had 6 bases not matched to a gene; V was cut back by 4 bases and J by 0 bases. The CDR3 reads CASSDPGQLNTEAFF. In DNA, the CDR3 is TGTGCCAGCAGCGATCCGGGACAGTTGAACACTGAAGCTTTCTTT.